This TCR beta chain is from a study of T cell responses to AZD1222 COVID-19 vaccine. Generated by immunoSEQ multiplex PCR, the TCRdb table keeps only in-frame clones and is missing some. The sample lists more than 140,000 clones, about 91% occurring once. This CDR3 has 15 amino acids. Trimming pared 1 base from V and 3 bases from J, leaving 9 bases between. In germline, CDR1 is SGHNT, CDR2 YENEEA. The receptor's source is an adult in good health. The source material was peripheral blood, sampled on day 0 of MenACWY control vaccination. J is TRBJ2-2 and V is TRBV11-3; the D gene is possibly TRBD1 (5 bases). The CDR3: CASSLGQGYTGELFF. In DNA, the CDR3 is TGTGCCAGCAGCTTAGGGCAGGGTTACACCGGGGAGCTGTTTTTT. Full variable domain (missing parts from reference TRBV11-3 and TRBJ2-2): EAGVVQSPRYKIIEKKQPVAFWCNPISGHNTLYWYLQNLGQGPELLIRYENEEAVDDSQLPKDRFSAERLKGVDSTLKIQPAELGDSAVYLCASSLGQGYTGELFFGEGSRLTVL.